Shown below are 32 T cell receptor beta chains from a single sample sequenced in a study of T cells in localized non-small cell lung cancer. Profiling relied on immunoSEQ multiplex PCR, and the TCRdb table lists in-frame clones only, not all of them. The table has about 26,000 clones, 75% to 90% seen once. Material: peripheral blood, obtained before any cancer treatment. The origin of the receptors is a woman between 40 and 69 years old with stage I lung adenocarcinoma.

This clone appeared a few times. The V gene is TRBV10-3, the J gene TRBJ1-2, with a possible D match to TRBD1 (6 bases). CDR1 is ENHRY and CDR2 is SYGVKD in the germline V gene. Trimming cost V 4 bases and J 10 bases, with 22 bases left between them. The CDR3 runs to 15 residues. DNA of the CDR3: TGTGCCATCAGTGCGGGAGGGGGGAGTTCAGCGGCCTACACCTTC. This encodes CAISAGGGSSAAYTF.

Here the CDR3 reads CASSLGGQGSNEKLFF. CDR3 DNA sequence: TGTGCCAGCAGCTTAGGCGGACAGGGTTCTAATGAAAAACTGTTTTTT. J is TRBJ1-4 and V is TRBV11-3, with 8 bases fitting TRBD1. The CDR3 runs to 16 residues. V lost 1 base to trimming and J lost 3 bases; unmatched junction nucleotides: 4. Germline CDR1 SGHNT, CDR2 YENEEA.

The rearrangement links TRBV29-1 to TRBJ2-2; D not resolved. The V gene lost 4 bases and the J gene lost 7 bases, with 10 bases spanning the gap. The CDR3 consists of 12 residues. The V gene's germline CDR1 is SQVTM and CDR2 ANQGSEA. CDR3 residues: CSVVSGVGELFF. DNA of the CDR3: TGCAGCGTTGTCTCGGGTGTCGGGGAGCTGTTTTTT.

This rearrangement joins TRBV5-1 to TRBJ1-3, with D possibly matching TRBD1 (5 bases). The CDR3 has 15 residues. The V end was cut by 3 bases, the J end by 0 bases, with 10 bases between. Germline CDR1 and CDR2: SGHRS and YFSETQ. The chain's CDR3 is CASSWDVGSGNTIYF. Here the CDR3 DNA reads TGCGCCAGCAGCTGGGACGTTGGCTCTGGAAACACCATATATTTT. The full variable domain, its missing parts supplied by reference TRBV5-1 and TRBJ1-3, is KAGVTQTPRYLIKTRGQQVTLSCSPISGHRSVSWYQQTPGQGLQFLFEYFSETQRNKGNFPGRFSGRQFSNSRSEMNVSTLELGDSALYLCASSWDVGSGNTIYFGEGSWLTVV.

The chain joins TRBV9 to TRBJ1-4, with TRBD1 identical over 7 bases. The CDR3 has 14 residues. After removal of 0 bases from V and 8 bases from J, the junction contained 4 bases not matched to a gene. Germline V gene sequence: CDR1 SGDLS, CDR2 YYNGEE. The CDR3 nucleotides are TGTGCCAGCAGCGTAGGGACAGGACACGAAAAACTGTTTTTT. Protein: CASSVGTGHEKLFF.

The V gene is TRBV5-6, the J gene TRBJ1-1; the D gene is possibly TRBD1 (5 bases). The germline V gene has CDR1 SGHDT and CDR2 YYEEEE. The length of the CDR3 is 14 residues. Between the trimmed V and J ends, which lost 2 bases and 2 bases, there was a span of 10 bases. The CDR3 loop is CASSLLGLNTEAFF. CDR3 in DNA: TGTGCCAGCAGCTTATTGGGACTTAACACTGAAGCTTTCTTT.

The rearrangement joins TRBV5-6 to TRBJ1-2, with D possibly TRBD1 on 5 matching bases. This CDR3 is 14 amino acids long. V lost 4 bases and J lost 7, with 17 bases in between. Looked up from germline, CDR1 is SGHDT and CDR2 is YYEEEE. The CDR3 region is CASSTWDLISGYTF. The CDR3 region has the DNA TGTGCCAGCAGCACCTGGGACCTCATCAGTGGCTACACCTTC.

This chain links TRBV6-1 with TRBJ2-1; 7 nucleotides align to TRBD2. This CDR3 has 15 amino acids. In germline, CDR1 is MNHNS, CDR2 SASEGT. Germline trimming cut 8 bases from V and 7 bases from J; bases unmatched to any gene: 14. The CDR3 sequence: CASGLSGVLGNEQFF. DNA of the CDR3: TGTGCCAGCGGGTTGAGCGGGGTCCTTGGGAATGAGCAGTTCTTC.

The rearrangement links TRBV27 to TRBJ2-7, with D perhaps matching TRBD1 (5 bases). The CDR3 spans 16 residues. With 3 bases removed from V and 2 bases from J, the gap between germline ends came to 17 bases. Germline CDR1 and CDR2: MNHEY and SMNVEV (reference sequence). The CDR3 region has the DNA TGTGCCAGCAGTTTGACAGTAAACTCAGGACCCTACGAGCAGTACTTC. Protein sequence: CASSLTVNSGPYEQYF.

V and J are TRBV29-1 and TRBJ1-2, with D tentatively TRBD1 (5 bases). V was trimmed by 3 bases and J by 3 bases, leaving 8 bases between them. The V gene's germline CDR1 is SQVTM and CDR2 ANQGSEA. The CDR3 length is 12 residues. This CDR3 reads CSVDGGDYGYTF. DNA of the CDR3: TGCAGCGTTGATGGAGGGGACTATGGCTACACCTTC. Full variable domain (rest looked up from reference TRBV29-1 and TRBJ1-2): SAVISQKPSRDICQRGTSLTIQCQVDSQVTMMFWYRQQPGQSLTLIATANQGSEATYESGFVIDKFPISRPNLTFSTLTVSNMSPEDSSIYLCSVDGGDYGYTFGSGTRLTVV.

The rearrangement uses TRBV7-4 and TRBJ1-4, with TRBD1 matching 10 bases. The J segment lost 3 bases and the V segment lost 1 base, leaving 8 bases of the junction unmatched. Looked up from germline, CDR1 is SGHVT and CDR2 is SQSDAQ. There are 18 residues in the CDR3. CDR3 in DNA: TGTGCCAGCAGCTTAGAAAAGGACAGGGGGAGGGCTAATGAAAAACTGTTTTTT. Translated: CASSLEKDRGRANEKLFF. Full variable domain (missing parts from reference TRBV7-4 and TRBJ1-4): GAGVSQSPRYKVAKRGRDVALRCDSISGHVTLYWYRQTLGQGSEVLTYSQSDAQRDKSGRPSGRFSAERPERSVSTLKIQRTEQGDSAVYLCASSLEKDRGRANEKLFFGSGTQLSVL.

The chain joins TRBV11-3 to TRBJ2-3; the D is unclear. The ends were cut back, 6 bases at V and 5 bases at J, with 12 bases in the middle. The CDR3 length is 13 residues. The germline CDR1 and CDR2 sequences are SGHNT and YENEEA. CDR3 in amino acids: CASRDVSIDTQYF. CDR3 nucleotide sequence: TGTGCCAGCAGGGACGTCTCCATAGATACGCAGTATTTT.

Concerning this clone itself: One junction end disagrees with the germline gene, perhaps due to a read error. The J gene is TRBJ2-7, the V gene TRBV6-5, with a weak D call TRBD2 (6 bases). Germline assignment: CDR1 MNHEY and CDR2 SVGAGI. CDR3 size: 11 residues. CDR3 nucleotide sequence: TGTGCCAGCAGTTTGGAGGGCAGGCTTGTATTC. Residues: CASSLEGRLVF.

The rearrangement uses TRBV18 and TRBJ2-2; D is unresolved. The germline V gene encodes CDR1 KGHSH and CDR2 LQKENI. This CDR3 has 13 amino acids. V was shortened by 3 bases and J by 3 bases, with 5 bases between the two germline ends. The CDR3 protein is CASSPVYTGELFF. As DNA, the CDR3 is TGTGCCAGCTCACCCGTTTACACCGGGGAGCTGTTTTTT. Looking up the rest from reference TRBV18 and TRBJ2-2 gives the full variable domain: NAGVMQNPRHLVRRRGQEARLRCSPMKGHSHVYWYRQLPEEGLKFMVYLQKENIIDESGMPKERFSAEFPKEGPSILRIQQVVRGDSAAYFCASSPVYTGELFFGEGSRLTVL.

The chain employs TRBV19 and TRBJ1-2; D not resolved. With 1 base removed from V and 4 bases from J, the gap between germline ends came to 10 bases. Germline V lookup: CDR1 LNHDA, CDR2 SQIVND (reference sequence). The CDR3 covers 14 residues. The CDR3 loop reads CASSIVTAIYGYTF. The DNA for the CDR3 is TGTGCCAGTAGTATAGTGACTGCTATCTATGGCTACACCTTC. Full variable domain (rest looked up from reference TRBV19 and TRBJ1-2): DGGITQSPKYLFRKEGQNVTLSCEQNLNHDAMYWYRQDPGQGLRLIYYSQIVNDFQKGDIAEGYSVSREKKESFPLTVTSAQKNPTAFYLCASSIVTAIYGYTFGSGTRLTVV.

This clone was picked up a small number of times. The V call is TRBV2, the J call TRBJ1-5; TRBD1 matches at 7 bases. Germline CDR1 and CDR2: SNHLY and FYNNEI. The ends lost 2 bases at V and 1 base at J; junction bases unmatched: 2. This CDR3 has 15 amino acids. The CDR3 DNA reads TGTGCCAGCAGTGAACAGGGGGGAAGCAATCAGCCCCAGCATTTT. It yields the protein CASSEQGGSNQPQHF.

This clone was recorded a few times. This chain uses TRBV25-1 with TRBJ2-5, with 15 bases aligning to TRBD2. This CDR3 contains 15 residues. Germline-derived CDR1 and CDR2 are MGHDK and SYGVNS. With V trimmed by 6 bases and J by 5 bases, 4 bases remained unmatched. CDR3 amino acids: CASSRTSGGGETQYF. CDR3 nucleotide sequence: TGTGCCAGCAGCCGGACTAGCGGGGGGGGTGAGACCCAGTACTTC.

The V call is TRBV29-1, the J call TRBJ2-1, with 11 bases matching TRBD2. CDR3 length: 16 residues. Looked up from germline, CDR1 is SQVTM and CDR2 is ANQGSEA. V gave up 3 bases and J gave up 2 bases; unmatched junction bases: 6. The CDR3: CSVDLAGGPTYNEQFF. In DNA form, the CDR3 reads TGCAGCGTTGACCTAGCGGGGGGCCCAACCTACAATGAGCAGTTCTTC.

The gene calls are TRBV7-9 and TRBJ1-2; TRBD1 matches at 8 bases. Germline V gene data show CDR1 as SEHNR and CDR2 as FQNEAQ (reference sequence). With V trimmed by 4 bases and J by 2 bases, 15 bases remained unmatched. The CDR3 runs 18 residues. The CDR3: CASSSNAPPGQVNYGYTF. The DNA of the CDR3 is TGTGCCAGCAGCTCGAACGCCCCCCCGGGACAGGTGAACTATGGCTACACCTTC.

The chain uses TRBV10-3 and TRBJ1-6; 8 nucleotides line up with TRBD1. Germline CDR1 reads ENHRY; CDR2 reads SYGVKD. Trimming cost V 6 bases and J 9 bases; bases outside gene matches: 7. CDR3 length: 14 amino acids. CDR3 protein: CAIREQGVTSPLHF. DNA for the CDR3: TGTGCCATCAGGGAACAGGGGGTTACTTCACCCCTCCACTTT.

CDR3 in amino acids: CASSSGTGMGQPQHF. DNA for the CDR3: TGTGCCAGCAGCTCCGGGACAGGGATGGGGCAGCCCCAGCATTTT. The chain links TRBV13 to TRBJ1-5; 9 bases fit TRBD1. Germline CDR1 PRHDT, CDR2 FYEKMQ (reference sequence). Trimming took 4 bases from V and 7 from J; bases not matched to a gene: 8. The CDR3 is 15 amino acids.

The chain carries TRBV7-6 and TRBJ1-4; D perhaps matches TRBD1 (5 bases). Germline V lookup: CDR1 SGHVS, CDR2 FNYEAQ. The CDR3 is 13 amino acids. V lost 6 bases and J lost 7, with 12 bases in between. In nucleotides, the CDR3 is TGTGCCAGCAGTTGGGGACGGCTTGAAAAACTGTTTTTT. Its translation: CASSWGRLEKLFF.

DNA for the CDR3: TGTGCCAGCAGCGTAGCTCCCCTCCCACCCAACTACGAGCAGTACTTC. Translated, it gives CASSVAPLPPNYEQYF. The rearrangement links TRBV9 to TRBJ2-7; D gene ambiguous. V was trimmed by 0 bases and J by 3 bases, leaving 16 bases between them. The CDR3 loop spans 16 amino acids. Germline V CDR1 and CDR2: SGDLS, YYNGEE.

In its sample, this clone was seen a few times. V and J are TRBV19 and TRBJ1-4, with D tentatively TRBD1 (5 bases). There are 13 residues in the CDR3. Germline V lookup: CDR1 LNHDA, CDR2 SQIVND (reference sequence). Trimming took off 5 bases at V and 7 bases at J, with 11 bases between the two ends. CDR3 coding DNA: TGTGCCAGTAGTCCGGGGCAGGCTGAAAAACTGTTTTTT. The encoded protein is CASSPGQAEKLFF.

This clone was recorded once. CDR3 sequence (DNA): TGTGCCAGCAGCTTAGTGGTTGCGTCGAATGAGCAGTTCTTC. This encodes CASSLVVASNEQFF. The rearrangement joins TRBV7-6 to TRBJ2-1; no reliable D call. Germline V gives CDR1 SGHVS, CDR2 FNYEAQ. The CDR3 has 14 amino acids. V lost 1 base and J 7 bases, leaving 11 bases between the germline ends.

The chain has TRBV7-2 and TRBJ1-2; D is unclear. The CDR3 loop spans 16 amino acids. V lost 5 bases and J lost 0, with 16 bases in between. The germline V gene has CDR1 SGHTA and CDR2 FQGNSA. The CDR3 DNA follows: TGTGCCAGCAGCCAAGGAGTTCGGACGACTAACTATGGCTACACCTTC. As protein: CASSQGVRTTNYGYTF.

This rearrangement joins TRBV7-2 to TRBJ1-3, with a tentative D call TRBD1 (5 bases). V was trimmed by 5 bases and J by 0 bases, leaving 8 bases between them. This CDR3 region has 14 residues. Germline V gene data show CDR1 as SGHTA and CDR2 as FQGNSA. The CDR3 reads CASSQTVSGNTIYF. DNA for the CDR3: TGTGCCAGCAGCCAGACAGTCTCTGGAAACACCATATATTTT.

The chain joins TRBV30 to TRBJ1-2, with D maybe TRBD1 (5 bases). The CDR3 contains 13 residues. Trimming left V 0 bases short and J 0 bases short, with 5 bases between. Germline V gives CDR1 GTSNPN, CDR2 SVGIG (reference sequence). The CDR3 region is CAWSVQANYGYTF. As DNA, the CDR3 is TGTGCCTGGAGTGTACAGGCTAACTATGGCTACACCTTC. Full variable domain (remainder filled in from reference TRBV30 and TRBJ1-2): SQTIHQWPATLVQPVGSPLSLECTVEGTSNPNLYWYRQAAGRGLQLLFYSVGIGQISSEVPQNLSASRPQDRQFILSSKKLLLSDSGFYLCAWSVQANYGYTFGSGTRLTVV.

This clone was picked up one time. J is TRBJ1-3 and V is TRBV5-1; the match to TRBD1 covers 8 bases. V shed 3 bases, J shed 5 bases, and the junction held 4 bases outside the gene matches. CDR3 length: 14 amino acids. From germline, CDR1 is SGHRS and CDR2 YFSETQ. CDR3 residues: CASSSGQGRNTIYF. In DNA form, the CDR3 reads TGCGCCAGCAGCTCCGGACAGGGAAGAAACACCATATATTTT. Filled out from reference TRBV5-1 and TRBJ1-3, the complete variable domain reads KAGVTQTPRYLIKTRGQQVTLSCSPISGHRSVSWYQQTPGQGLQFLFEYFSETQRNKGNFPGRFSGRQFSNSRSEMNVSTLELGDSALYLCASSSGQGRNTIYFGEGSWLTVV.

The rearrangement joins TRBV2 to TRBJ2-7; TRBD1 aligns across 11 bases. The V gene's germline CDR1 is SNHLY and CDR2 FYNNEI. The CDR3 length is 15 residues. The J segment lost 4 bases and the V segment lost 7 bases, leaving 9 bases of the junction unmatched. CDR3 in amino acids: CASTAQGQGAYEQYF. The CDR3 DNA is TGTGCCAGCACCGCCCAAGGACAGGGGGCATACGAGCAGTACTTC.

The V gene is TRBV19, the J gene TRBJ1-1; D may be TRBD1 (6 bases). V gave up 4 bases and J gave up 1 base, with 13 bases separating them. The V gene's germline CDR1 is LNHDA and CDR2 SQIVND (reference sequence). This CDR3 region has 15 residues. This chain's CDR3 is CASSRAGRGNTEAFF. The CDR3 DNA is TGTGCCAGTAGTAGGGCTGGCAGGGGGAACACTGAAGCTTTCTTT.

The chain is built from TRBV4-2 and TRBJ2-5; TRBD2 aligns across 10 bases. The junction had 9 bases not matched to a gene; V was cut back by 0 bases and J by 5 bases. CDR3 length equals 17 residues. The germline V gene encodes CDR1 LGHNA and CDR2 YNFKEQ. The CDR3 DNA sequence: TGTGCCAGCAGCCAAGAGTCGAGCGGGGGGGCCCCCGAGACCCAGTACTTC. Amino acid sequence: CASSQESSGGAPETQYF.